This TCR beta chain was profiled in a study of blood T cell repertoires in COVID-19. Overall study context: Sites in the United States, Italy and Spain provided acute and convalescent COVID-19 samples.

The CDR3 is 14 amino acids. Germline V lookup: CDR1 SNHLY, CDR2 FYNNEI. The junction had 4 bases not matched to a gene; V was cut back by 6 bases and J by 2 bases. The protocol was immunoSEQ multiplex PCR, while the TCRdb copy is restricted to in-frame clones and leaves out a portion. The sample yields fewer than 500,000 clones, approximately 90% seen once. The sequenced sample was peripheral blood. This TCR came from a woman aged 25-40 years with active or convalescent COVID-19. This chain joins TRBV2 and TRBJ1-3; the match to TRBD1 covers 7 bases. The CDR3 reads CASRGGGTGNTIYF. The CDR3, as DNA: TGTGCCAGCAGAGGAGGGGGCACTGGAAACACCATATATTTT.